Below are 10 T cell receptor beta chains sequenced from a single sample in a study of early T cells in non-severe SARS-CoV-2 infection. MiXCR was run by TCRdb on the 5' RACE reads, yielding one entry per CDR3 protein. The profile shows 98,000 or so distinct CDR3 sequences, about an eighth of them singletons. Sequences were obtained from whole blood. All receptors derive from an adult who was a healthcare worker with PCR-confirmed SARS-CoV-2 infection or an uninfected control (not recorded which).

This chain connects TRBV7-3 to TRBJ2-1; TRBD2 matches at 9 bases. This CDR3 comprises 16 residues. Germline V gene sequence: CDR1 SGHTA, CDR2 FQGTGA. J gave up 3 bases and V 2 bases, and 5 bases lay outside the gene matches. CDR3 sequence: CASSLRAAGGYNEQFF. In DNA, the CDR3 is TGTGCCAGCAGCTTACGGGCAGCGGGGGGCTACAATGAGCAGTTCTTC. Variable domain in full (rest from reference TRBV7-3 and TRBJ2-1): GAGVSQTPSNKVTEKGKYVELRCDPISGHTALYWYRQSLGQGPEFLIYFQGTGAADDSGLPNDRFFAVRPEGSVSTLKIQRTERGDSAVYLCASSLRAAGGYNEQFFGPGTRLTVL.

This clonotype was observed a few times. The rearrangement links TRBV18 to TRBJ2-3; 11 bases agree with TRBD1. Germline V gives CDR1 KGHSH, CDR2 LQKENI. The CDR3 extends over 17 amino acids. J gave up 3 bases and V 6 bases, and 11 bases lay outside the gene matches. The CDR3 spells CASSSGTGGPRTDTQYF. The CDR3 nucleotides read TGTGCCAGCTCGTCCGGGACAGGGGGACCGCGGACAGATACGCAGTATTTT.

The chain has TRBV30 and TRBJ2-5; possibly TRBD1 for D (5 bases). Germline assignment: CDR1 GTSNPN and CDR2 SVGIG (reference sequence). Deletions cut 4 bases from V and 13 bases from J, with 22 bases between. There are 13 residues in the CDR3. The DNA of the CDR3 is TGTGCCTGGACCCGGACAAGCCTGGCAGCCTTGTACTTC. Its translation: CAWTRTSLAALYF.

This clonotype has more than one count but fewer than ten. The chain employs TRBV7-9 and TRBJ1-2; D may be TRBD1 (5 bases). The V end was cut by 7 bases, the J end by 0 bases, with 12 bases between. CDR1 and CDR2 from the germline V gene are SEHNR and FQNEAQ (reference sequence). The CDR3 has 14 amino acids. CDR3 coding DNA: TGTGCCAGCAAGACAGCAACATCTAACTATGGCTACACCTTC. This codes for CASKTATSNYGYTF.

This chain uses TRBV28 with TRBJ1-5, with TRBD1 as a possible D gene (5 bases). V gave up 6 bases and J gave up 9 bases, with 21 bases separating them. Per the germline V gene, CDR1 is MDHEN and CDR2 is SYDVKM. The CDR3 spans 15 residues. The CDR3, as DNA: TGTGCCAGCAGCCGCCCGACAGTTCTCCCTTCGCCCCAGCATTTT. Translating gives CASSRPTVLPSPQHF.

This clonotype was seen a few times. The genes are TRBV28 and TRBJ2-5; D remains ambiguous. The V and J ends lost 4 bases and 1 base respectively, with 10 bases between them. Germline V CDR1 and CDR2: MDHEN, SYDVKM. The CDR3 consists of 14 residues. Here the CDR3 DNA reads TGTGCCAGCAGTTACGGTAACAGCCAAGAGACCCAGTACTTC. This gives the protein CASSYGNSQETQYF. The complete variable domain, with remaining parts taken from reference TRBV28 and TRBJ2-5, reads DVKVTQSSRYLVKRTGEKVFLECVQDMDHENMFWYRQDPGLGLRLIYFSYDVKMKEKGDIPEGYSVSREKKERFSLILESASTNQTSMYLCASSYGNSQETQYFGPGTRLLVL.

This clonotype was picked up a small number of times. This chain's CDR3 is CASNVDQNTGELFF. CDR3 coding DNA: TGTGCCAGTAACGTAGACCAGAACACCGGGGAGCTGTTTTTT. The genes are TRBV2 and TRBJ2-2; no firm D call. This CDR3 comprises 14 residues. V was clipped by 9 bases and J by 1 base, with 12 bases between them. Looked up from germline, CDR1 is SNHLY and CDR2 is FYNNEI.

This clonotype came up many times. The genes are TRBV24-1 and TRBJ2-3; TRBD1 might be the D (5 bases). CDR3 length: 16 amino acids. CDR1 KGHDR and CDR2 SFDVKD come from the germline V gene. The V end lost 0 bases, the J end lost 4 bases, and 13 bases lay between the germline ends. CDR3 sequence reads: CATSDLRSGMADTQYF. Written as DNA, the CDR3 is TGTGCCACCAGTGATTTGCGGTCAGGGATGGCAGATACGCAGTATTTT.

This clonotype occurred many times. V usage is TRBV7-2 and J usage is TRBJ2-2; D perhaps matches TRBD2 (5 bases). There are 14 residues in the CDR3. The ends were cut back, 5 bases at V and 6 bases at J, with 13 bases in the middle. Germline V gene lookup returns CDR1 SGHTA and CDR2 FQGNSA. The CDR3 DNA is TGTGCCAGCAGCGGGAGTCGTATAGCCGGGGAGCTGTTTTTT. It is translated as CASSGSRIAGELFF. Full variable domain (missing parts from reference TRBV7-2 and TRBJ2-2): GAGVSQSPSNKVTEKGKDVELRCDPISGHTALYWYRQSLGQGLEFLIYFQGNSAPDKSGLPSDRFSAERTGGSVSTLTIQRTQQEDSAVYLCASSGSRIAGELFFGEGSRLTVL.

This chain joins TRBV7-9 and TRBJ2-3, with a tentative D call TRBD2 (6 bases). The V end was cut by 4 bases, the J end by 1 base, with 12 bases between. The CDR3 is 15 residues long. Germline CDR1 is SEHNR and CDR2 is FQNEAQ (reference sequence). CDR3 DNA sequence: TGTGCCAGCAGCTCCCGACTAGACCGCACAGATACGCAGTATTTT. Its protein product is CASSSRLDRTDTQYF.